This is a list of T cell receptor beta chains from one sample in a study of cytomegalovirus exposure and HLA in healthy donors. Libraries were prepared by immunoSEQ multiplex PCR; TCRdb keeps only in-frame clonotypes and omits some of them. The profile shows about 60,000 clones, approximately 79% of them singletons. What was sequenced was PBMCs. The receptors were gathered from a young woman in good health and CMV-seronegative. CDR3s include the opening cysteine and the closing phenylalanine or tryptophan. The D gene is left open where the match is weak. Expanded clones get a size class; other rows say once, few or many, or leave the size out.

J gene | clone size | V gene | D gene | CDR3 DNA | CDR3 protein
TRBJ2-3 | once | TRBV28 | TRBD2 | TGTGCCAGCAGGACACTAGCGGGAGTAACAGATACGCAGTATTTT | CASRTLAGVTDTQYF
TRBJ1-2 | few | TRBV6-1 | - | TGTGCCAGCAGCCTCAACGGGGGGAACTATGGCTACACCTTC | CASSLNGGNYGYTF
TRBJ2-2 | - | TRBV9 | TRBD2 | TGTGCCAGCAGCGTAGGGGGGGGGAACACCGGGGAGCTGTTTTTT | CASSVGGGNTGELFF
TRBJ2-5 | - | TRBV7-9 | - | TGTTCCAGCAGGGGGGCTGGCGGGAGTAGAAGAGGGGAGACCCAGTACTTC | CSSRGAGGSRRGETQYF
TRBJ2-1 | - | TRBV7-9 | - | TGTGCCAGCAGCTTGCTAGGGAGCTCCTACAATGAGCAGTTCTTC | CASSLLGSSYNEQFF
TRBJ1-3 | - | TRBV2 | - | TGTGCCAGCAGTACCACAGGTGAATCTGGAGACACCATATATTTT | CASSTTGESGDTIYF
TRBJ2-1 | - | TRBV4-2 | TRBD2 | TGTGCCAGCACCTCCCTTGGGGGACTACCTTACAATGAGCAGTTCTTC | CASTSLGGLPYNEQFF
TRBJ2-1 | - | TRBV7-3 | - | TGTGCCAGCAGCTTAAATTATAATGAGCAGTTCTTC | CASSLNYNEQFF
TRBJ2-7 | - | TRBV6-1 | TRBD2 | TGTGCCAGCAGGGCCGGGACTAGCGGATCCTACGAGCAGTACTTC | CASRAGTSGSYEQYF
TRBJ1-6 | - | TRBV7-2 | TRBD1 | TGTGCCAGCAGTGCCGGGACAGGGTCTTCACCCCTCCACTTT | CASSAGTGSSPLHF
TRBJ1-2 | - | TRBV5-5 | - | TGTGCCAGCAGCTTGGTCGAGACAGGAATCTATGGCTACACCTTC | CASSLVETGIYGYTF
TRBJ1-5 | - | TRBV19 | TRBD1 | TGTGCCAGTAGTCCGGGACAGGGAAAGGCTCAGCCCCAGCATTTT | CASSPGQGKAQPQHF
TRBJ1-4 | once | TRBV5-1 | - | TGCGCCAGCAGCCTCGGTACAGGGAGTGGTGAAAAACTGTTTTTT | CASSLGTGSGEKLFF
TRBJ2-3 | - | TRBV9 | TRBD2 | TGTGCCAGCAGCGTAGGGGGGGGATCCTGGGAGGATACGCAGTATTTT | CASSVGGGSWEDTQYF
TRBJ1-1 | - | TRBV30 | TRBD1 | TGTGCCTGGTCCGGGACAGGGGTGACTGAAGCTTTCTTT | CAWSGTGVTEAFF
TRBJ1-1 | - | TRBV7-9 | - | TGTGCCAGCAGCTTGGGGCAGGTCATGAACACTGAAGCTTTCTTT | CASSLGQVMNTEAFF
TRBJ2-3 | - | TRBV6-5 | TRBD2 | TGTGCCAGCAGTACAACTAGCGGGAGTAGGGATACGCAGTATTTT | CASSTTSGSRDTQYF
TRBJ2-1 | - | TRBV2 | TRBD1 | TGTGCCAGCAGTGACTCCGGGACAGGGAATCATGAGCAGTTCTTC | CASSDSGTGNHEQFF
TRBJ2-2 | - | TRBV7-2 | TRBD1 | TGTGCCAGCAGCGCCCGACAGGGTAGGGCCGGGGAGCTGTTTTTT | CASSARQGRAGELFF
TRBJ2-5 | once | TRBV13 | TRBD1 | TGTGCCAGCAGCTCCGGACAGGGCGTTGGGGAGACCCAGTACTTC | CASSSGQGVGETQYF
TRBJ2-1 | - | TRBV2 | TRBD2 | TGTGCCAGCAGTGAGACTTTTCCGGGGGGGGATGAGCAGTTCTTC | CASSETFPGGDEQFF
TRBJ1-6 | - | TRBV11-2 | - | TGTGCCAGCAGCTTAGATCCGACTTTAGTAAATTCACCCCTCCACTTT | CASSLDPTLVNSPLHF
TRBJ1-1 | few | TRBV7-9 | - | TGTGCCAGCAGCCCCCCCTCTGTGGGGGAGGTCTGGAACACTGAAGCTTTCTTT | CASSPPSVGEVWNTEAFF
TRBJ2-3 | - | TRBV5-1 | - | TGCGCCAGCAGCTTCGTAGCACGAGCAGATACGCAGTATTTT | CASSFVARADTQYF